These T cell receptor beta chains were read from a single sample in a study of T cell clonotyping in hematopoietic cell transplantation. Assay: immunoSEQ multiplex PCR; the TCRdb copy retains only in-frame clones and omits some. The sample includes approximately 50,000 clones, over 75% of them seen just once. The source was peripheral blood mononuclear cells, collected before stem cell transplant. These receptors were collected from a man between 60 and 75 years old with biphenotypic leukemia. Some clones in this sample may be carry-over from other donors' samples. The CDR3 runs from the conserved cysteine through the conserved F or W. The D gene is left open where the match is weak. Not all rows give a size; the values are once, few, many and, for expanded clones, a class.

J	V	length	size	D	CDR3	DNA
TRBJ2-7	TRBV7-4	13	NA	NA	CASSFGGSYEQYF	TGTGCCAGCAGCTTTGGGGGTTCCTACGAGCAGTACTTC
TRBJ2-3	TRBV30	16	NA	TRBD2	CAWTLGGLAGTDTQYF	TGTGCCTGGACCCTCGGGGGACTAGCGGGAACAGATACGCAGTATTTT
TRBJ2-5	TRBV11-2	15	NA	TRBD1	CASSSGTGKGETQYF	TGTGCCAGCAGCTCTGGGACAGGGAAGGGCGAGACCCAGTACTTC
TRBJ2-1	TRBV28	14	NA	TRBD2	CASSLPGTSGEQFF	TGTGCCAGCAGTTTACCGGGGACTAGCGGGGAGCAGTTCTTC
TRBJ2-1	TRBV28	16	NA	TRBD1	CASSLIRDSSYNEQFF	TGTGCCAGCAGTTTAATCCGGGACAGCTCCTACAATGAGCAGTTCTTC
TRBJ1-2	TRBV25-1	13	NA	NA	CASSETANYGYTF	TGTGCCAGCAGTGAGACAGCTAACTATGGCTACACCTTC
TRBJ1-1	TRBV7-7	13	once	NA	CASSPLRDTEAFF	TGTGCTAGCAGCCCCCTCCGGGATACTGAAGCTTTCTTT
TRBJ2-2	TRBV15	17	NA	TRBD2	CATSRQGLAKNTGELFF	TGTGCCACCAGCAGGCAGGGACTAGCGAAAAACACCGGGGAGCTGTTTTTT
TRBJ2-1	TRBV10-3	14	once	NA	CAISEVLGYTEQFF	TGTGCCATCAGTGAAGTCCTAGGGTATACTGAGCAGTTCTTC
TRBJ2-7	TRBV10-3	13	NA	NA	CAISDRFIYEQYF	TGTGCCATCAGTGATCGGTTCATCTACGAGCAGTACTTC
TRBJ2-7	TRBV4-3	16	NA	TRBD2	CASSRRLPGLAYEQYF	TGCGCCAGCAGCCGAAGACTCCCGGGACTAGCCTACGAGCAGTACTTC
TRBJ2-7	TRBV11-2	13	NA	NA	CASSHDLLGEQYF	TGTGCCAGCAGCCACGACCTGCTTGGCGAGCAGTACTTC
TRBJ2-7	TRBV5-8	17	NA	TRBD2	CASSLPPLAGEAHEQYF	TGTGCCAGCAGCTTACCCCCTCTAGCGGGAGAAGCCCACGAGCAGTACTTC
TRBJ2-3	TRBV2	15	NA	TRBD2	CASKVLAGTPDTQYF	TGTGCCAGCAAAGTTCTAGCGGGAACCCCAGATACGCAGTATTTT
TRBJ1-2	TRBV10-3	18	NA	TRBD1	CAISESGDRGSGNYGYTF	TGTGCCATCAGTGAGTCGGGGGACAGGGGCTCCGGGAACTATGGCTACACCTTC
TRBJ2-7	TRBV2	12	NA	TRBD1	CASTRQGHEQYF	TGTGCCAGCACCAGACAGGGGCACGAGCAGTACTTC
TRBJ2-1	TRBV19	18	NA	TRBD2	CASSMRPDSGTSFHEQFF	TGTGCCAGTAGTATGCGACCGGACTCCGGGACTAGTTTCCATGAGCAGTTCTTC
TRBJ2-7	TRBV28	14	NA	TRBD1	CASSKGGLGYEQYF	TGTGCCAGCAGTAAAGGGGGCTTAGGATACGAGCAGTACTTC
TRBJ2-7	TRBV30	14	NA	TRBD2	CAWTGTSASYEQYF	TGTGCCTGGACCGGGACTAGCGCTTCCTACGAGCAGTACTTC
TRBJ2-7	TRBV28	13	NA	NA	CASSFPISGEQYF	TGTGCCAGCAGTTTCCCCATTAGCGGCGAGCAGTACTTC
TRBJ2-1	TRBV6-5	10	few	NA	CASRGLEQFF	TGTGCCAGCAGGGGCCTTGAGCAGTTCTTC
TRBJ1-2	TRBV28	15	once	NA	CASSFSGQSRYGYTF	TGTGCCAGCAGTTTTTCTGGACAGAGTCGCTATGGCTACACCTTC
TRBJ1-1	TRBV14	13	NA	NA	CASSLNVNTEAFF	TGTGCCAGCAGCTTGAACGTGAACACTGAAGCTTTCTTT
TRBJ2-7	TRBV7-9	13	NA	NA	CASSLESGYEQYF	TGTGCCAGCAGCTTAGAGTCAGGGTACGAGCAGTACTTC
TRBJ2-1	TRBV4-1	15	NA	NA	CASSQDRRSGNEQFF	TGCGCCAGCAGCCAAGACAGGAGATCGGGCAATGAGCAGTTCTTC
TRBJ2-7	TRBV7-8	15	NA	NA	CASSSGLAGVGEQYF	TGTGCCAGCAGCTCGGGGCTGGCAGGGGTGGGAGAGCAGTACTTC
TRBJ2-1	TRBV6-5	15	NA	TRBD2	CASTPLAGTYNEQFF	TGTGCCAGCACCCCTCTAGCGGGGACCTACAATGAGCAGTTCTTC
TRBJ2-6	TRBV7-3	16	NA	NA	CASSLSAFSGANVLTF	TGTGCCAGCAGCTTATCCGCCTTCTCTGGGGCCAACGTCCTGACTTTC
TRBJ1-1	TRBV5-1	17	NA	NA	CASNVWGALVGSTEAFF	TGCGCCAGTAACGTCTGGGGGGCCCTAGTAGGTAGCACTGAAGCTTTCTTT
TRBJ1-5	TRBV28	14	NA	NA	CASSLGGGAQPQHF	TGTGCCAGCAGTTTAGGGGGGGGAGCTCAGCCCCAGCATTTT
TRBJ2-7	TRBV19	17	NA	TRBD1	CASSISIGRQGKYEQYF	TGTGCCAGTAGTATTTCCATTGGTCGACAGGGGAAGTACGAGCAGTACTTC
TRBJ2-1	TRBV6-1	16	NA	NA	CASSDAGSGTHNEQFF	TGTGCCAGCAGTGACGCTGGTTCAGGGACCCACAATGAGCAGTTCTTC
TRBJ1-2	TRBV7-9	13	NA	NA	CASSLEQGDGYTF	TGTGCCAGCAGCTTGGAACAGGGCGATGGCTACACCTTC
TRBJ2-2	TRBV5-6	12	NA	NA	CASRQLTGELFF	TGTGCCAGCAGGCAGCTCACCGGGGAGCTGTTTTTT
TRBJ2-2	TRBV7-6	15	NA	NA	CASSLRLANTGELFF	TGTGCCAGCAGCTTAAGATTAGCGAACACCGGGGAGCTGTTTTTT
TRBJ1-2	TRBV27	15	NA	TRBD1	CASSLLGQGAQGYTF	TGTGCCAGCAGTTTACTGGGACAGGGGGCGCAAGGCTACACCTTC
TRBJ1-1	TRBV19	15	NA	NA	CASSYNRVEWTEAFF	TGTGCCAGTAGTTATAACAGGGTTGAGTGGACTGAAGCTTTCTTT
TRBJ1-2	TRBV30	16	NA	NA	CAWSVRWDTLNYGYTF	TGTGCCTGGAGTGTACGATGGGACACCTTGAACTATGGCTACACCTTC
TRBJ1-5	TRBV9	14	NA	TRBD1	CASSAGQGALPQHF	TGTGCCAGCAGCGCGGGACAGGGGGCCCTCCCCCAGCATTTT
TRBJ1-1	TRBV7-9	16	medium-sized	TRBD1	CASSRDSPRRNTEAFF	TGTGCCAGCAGCCGGGACAGCCCTAGAAGGAACACTGAAGCTTTCTTT
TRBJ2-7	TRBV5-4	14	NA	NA	CASSFPGTDKEQYF	TGTGCCAGCAGCTTTCCCGGGACGGATAAAGAGCAGTACTTC
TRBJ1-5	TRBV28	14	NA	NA	CASMGWSGNQPQHF	TGTGCCAGCATGGGTTGGAGCGGCAATCAGCCCCAGCATTTT
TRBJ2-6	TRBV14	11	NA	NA	CASSGANVLTF	TGTGCCAGCTCTGGGGCCAACGTCCTGACTTTC
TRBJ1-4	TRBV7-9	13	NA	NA	CASSSAGLEKLFF	TGTGCCAGCAGCTCCGCCGGGCTTGAAAAACTGTTTTTT
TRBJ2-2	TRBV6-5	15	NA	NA	CASRTTGANTGELFF	TGTGCCAGCAGGACGACAGGCGCGAACACCGGGGAGCTGTTTTTT